The clone carrying this T cell receptor beta chain was recorded at least ten times. What it recognizes is unknown. The method for making cDNA was 5'RACE, and it used 10-nucleotide random UMIs. TCRdb processed the 5' RACE reads anew with MiXCR; each CDR3 protein has one entry. The table shows approximately 23,000 distinct CDR3 sequences, with around 14% occurring only once. These data come from a study of neurological immune-mediated disorders. Described time point: technical triplicate 1. Input was over 800,000 sorted T cells, either CD4+ or CD8+. Study conclusions and caveats: The most TCR clonal expansion was seen in HTLV-1-associated myelopathy, and the least was seen in multiple sclerosis, which fell below healthy controls.

V shed 5 bases, J shed 5 bases, and the junction held 2 bases outside the gene matches. Germline loops: CDR1 DFQATT, CDR2 SNEGSKA (reference sequence). The CDR3 extends over 13 amino acids. This TCR derives from a female donor with HTLV-1-associated myelopathy (HAM/TSP). What was sequenced was CD4+ T cells from blood. The chain links TRBV20-1 to TRBJ2-4, with 11 bases aligning to TRBD2. This CDR3 reads CSALSGRENIQYF. CDR3 coding DNA: TGCAGTGCTCTTAGCGGGAGGGAAAACATTCAGTACTTC.